The clone carrying this T cell receptor beta chain was seen a single time. Its antigen is still unknown. This sample was taken from a study of OX40 agonist ivuxolimab in advanced cancers. At the level of the study: Age averaged 60 years (range roughly 23 to 80), and more than 80% were male. It was permissible to have had prior anti-PD-1, anti-PD-L1 or anti-CTLA-4 therapy, and around 41% had some. Findings and limits, study-wide: More expanded clones were seen, on average, in CD8+ T cells than in CD4+. Both CD4+ and CD8+ T cell populations in blood had undergone clonal expansion by week 6 at 0.1 to 3.0 mg/kg.

Germline assignment: CDR1 MNHEY and CDR2 SMNVEV (reference sequence). With V trimmed by 6 bases and J by 3 bases, 4 bases remained unmatched. This CDR3 contains 14 residues. Measured with immunoSEQ multiplex PCR; TCRdb has only the in-frame clones, and not every one. The sample contains tens of thousands of clones, more than 80% of which appear only once. The sequencing used CD4+ or CD8+ T cells sorted from blood, collected in a trial of the OX40 agonist ivuxolimab. The chain employs TRBV27 and TRBJ2-7, with 11 bases fitting TRBD2. The sequence derives from an adult with an advanced solid tumor such as melanoma, head and neck, liver or kidney cancer. As DNA, the CDR3 is TGTGCCAGCAGACTAGCGGGAGTCGGCTACGAGCAGTACTTC. Its protein product is CASRLAGVGYEQYF.